This TCR beta chain came from a study of neurological immune-mediated disorders. TCRdb used MiXCR to reprocess the 5' RACE reads, holding one entry per CDR3 protein. The sample shows 87,000 or so distinct CDR3 sequences, 3.5% of them seen only once. This clonotype was detected many times. No antigen is known for it. Study-wide findings and caveats: The multiple sclerosis repertoire cluster had no clinical or MRI feature associated with it.

A total of 2 million PBMCs stored at -80 degrees C provided the unsorted libraries. The source material was PBMCs. The receptor was derived from a woman aged 50 to 65 with multiple sclerosis.

This CDR3 is CASSQQGGVNEKLFF. The CDR3 DNA reads as TGCGCCAGCAGCCAGCAAGGGGGAGTGAATGAAAAACTGTTTTTT. V gene TRBV4-3 combines with J gene TRBJ1-4; D might be TRBD1 (6 bases). V gave up 3 bases and J gave up 5 bases, with 13 bases separating them. CDR3 length: 15 amino acids. Germline V gives CDR1 LGHNA, CDR2 YSLEER.